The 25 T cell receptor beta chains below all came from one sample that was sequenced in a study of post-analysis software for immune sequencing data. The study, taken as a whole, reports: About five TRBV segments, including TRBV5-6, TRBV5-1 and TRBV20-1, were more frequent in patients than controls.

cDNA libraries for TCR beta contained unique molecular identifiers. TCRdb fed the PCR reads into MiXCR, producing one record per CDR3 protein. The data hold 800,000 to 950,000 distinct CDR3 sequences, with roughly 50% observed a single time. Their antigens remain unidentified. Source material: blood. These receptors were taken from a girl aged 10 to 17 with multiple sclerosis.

The CDR3 DNA is TGTGCCAGCAGCCAACTCGGGACTCCCTCCTACAATGAGCAGTTCTTC. It yields the protein CASSQLGTPSYNEQFF. The V and J genes are TRBV4-2 and TRBJ2-1; perhaps TRBD2 as D (6 bases). The CDR3 runs 16 residues. Germline V gene data show CDR1 as LGHNA and CDR2 as YNFKEQ. Trimming left V 2 bases short and J 0 bases short, with 11 bases between.

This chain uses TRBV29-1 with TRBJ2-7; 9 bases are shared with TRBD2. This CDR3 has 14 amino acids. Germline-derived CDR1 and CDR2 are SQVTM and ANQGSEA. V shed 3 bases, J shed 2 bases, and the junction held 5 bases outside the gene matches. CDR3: CSVDIAGEAYEQYF. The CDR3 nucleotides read TGCAGCGTTGACATAGCGGGAGAAGCCTACGAGCAGTACTTC.

The CDR3 sequence: CASSLTSLEQYF. In nucleotides, the CDR3 is TGTGCCAGCAGCCTGACCTCCCTCGAGCAGTACTTC. The chain employs TRBV7-9 and TRBJ2-7; D unclear. The germline V gene has CDR1 SEHNR and CDR2 FQNEAQ (reference sequence). The V end was cut by 5 bases, the J end by 6 bases, with 11 bases between. The CDR3 covers 12 residues.

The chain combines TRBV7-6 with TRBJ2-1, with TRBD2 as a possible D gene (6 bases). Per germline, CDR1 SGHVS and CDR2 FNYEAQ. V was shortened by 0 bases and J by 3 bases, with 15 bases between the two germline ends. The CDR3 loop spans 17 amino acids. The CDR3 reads CASSLASSAGGYNEQFF. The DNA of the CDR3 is TGTGCCAGCAGCTTAGCCTCTTCAGCGGGCGGCTACAATGAGCAGTTCTTC.

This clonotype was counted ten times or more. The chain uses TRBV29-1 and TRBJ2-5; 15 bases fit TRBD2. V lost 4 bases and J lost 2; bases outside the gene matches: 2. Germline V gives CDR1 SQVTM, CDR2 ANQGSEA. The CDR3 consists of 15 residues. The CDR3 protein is CSVAGLAGGQETQYF. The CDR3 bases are TGCAGCGTTGCGGGACTAGCGGGAGGACAAGAGACCCAGTACTTC.

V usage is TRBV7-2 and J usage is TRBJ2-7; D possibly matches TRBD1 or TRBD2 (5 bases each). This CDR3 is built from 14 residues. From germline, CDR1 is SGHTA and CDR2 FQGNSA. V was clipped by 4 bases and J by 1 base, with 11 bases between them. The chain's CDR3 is CASSWGTVSYEQYF. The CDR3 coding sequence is TGTGCCAGCAGCTGGGGGACGGTATCCTACGAGCAGTACTTC.

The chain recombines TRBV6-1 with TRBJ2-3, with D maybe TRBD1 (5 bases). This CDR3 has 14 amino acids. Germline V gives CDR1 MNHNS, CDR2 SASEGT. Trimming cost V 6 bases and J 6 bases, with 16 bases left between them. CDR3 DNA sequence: TGTGCCAGCAGGATGGACAATTACGTGGATACGCAGTATTTT. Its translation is CASRMDNYVDTQYF.

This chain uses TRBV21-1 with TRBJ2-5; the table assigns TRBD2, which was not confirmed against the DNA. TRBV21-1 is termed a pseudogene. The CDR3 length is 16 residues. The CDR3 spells CASSKVRWEHQETQYF. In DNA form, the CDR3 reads TGTGCCAGCAGCAAAGTAAGGTGGGAGCACCAAGAGACCCAGTACTTC.

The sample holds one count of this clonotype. The CDR3 loop reads CASSLAKGTGGRQFF. CDR3 bases: TGTGCCAGCAGCTTAGCGAAGGGGACAGGGGGACGGCAGTTCTTC. V gene TRBV7-2 combines with J gene TRBJ2-1; 11 nucleotides match TRBD1. CDR3 length equals 15 residues. V dropped 0 bases and J dropped 12; count of bases not matched to a gene: 7. Germline V gene lookup returns CDR1 SGHTA and CDR2 FQGNSA.

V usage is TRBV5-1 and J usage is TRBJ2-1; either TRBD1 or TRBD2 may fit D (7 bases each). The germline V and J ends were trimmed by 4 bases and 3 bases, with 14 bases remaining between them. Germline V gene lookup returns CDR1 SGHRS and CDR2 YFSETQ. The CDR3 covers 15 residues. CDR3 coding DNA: TGCGCCAGCAGCCCCCAGGGGGGGGACTACAATGAGCAGTTCTTC. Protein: CASSPQGGDYNEQFF.

The CDR3, as DNA: TGTGCCAGCAGCCAAGTGTACGGTGAGCAGTTCTTC. Its translation is CASSQVYGEQFF. This sequence joins TRBV6-5 and TRBJ2-1; D gene unclear. Trimming took 6 bases from V and 9 from J, leaving 12 bases between them. The CDR3 totals 12 residues. Germline V gene lookup returns CDR1 MNHEY and CDR2 SVGAGI.

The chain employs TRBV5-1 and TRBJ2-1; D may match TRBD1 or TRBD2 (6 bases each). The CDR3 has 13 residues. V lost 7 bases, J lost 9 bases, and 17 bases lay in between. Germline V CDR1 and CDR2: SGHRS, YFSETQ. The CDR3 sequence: CASGPRGLSEQFF. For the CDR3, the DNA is TGCGCCAGCGGGCCCCGGGGGCTAAGTGAGCAGTTCTTC.

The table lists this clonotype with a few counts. Here the CDR3 DNA reads TGCAGCGTTGCCCCAAGACTAGCGAGTATATCCTACGAGCAGTACTTC. It is translated as CSVAPRLASISYEQYF. The rearrangement joins TRBV29-1 to TRBJ2-7, with TRBD2 matching 8 bases. In germline, CDR1 is SQVTM, CDR2 ANQGSEA. The CDR3 consists of 16 residues. Trimming removed 4 bases from V and 1 base from J; junction bases left unmatched: 12.

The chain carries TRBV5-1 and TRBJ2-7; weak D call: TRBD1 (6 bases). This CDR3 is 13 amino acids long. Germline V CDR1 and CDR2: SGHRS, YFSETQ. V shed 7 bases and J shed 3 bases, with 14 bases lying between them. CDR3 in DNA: TGCGCCAGCGCCCTGGGACAACTCTACGAGCAGTACTTC. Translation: CASALGQLYEQYF.

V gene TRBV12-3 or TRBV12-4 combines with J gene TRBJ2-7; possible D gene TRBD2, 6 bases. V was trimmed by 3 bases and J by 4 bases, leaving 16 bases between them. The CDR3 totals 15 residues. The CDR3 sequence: CASSLDRRGRYEQYF. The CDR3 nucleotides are TGTGCCAGCAGTTTGGACCGGCGGGGCAGGTACGAGCAGTACTTC.

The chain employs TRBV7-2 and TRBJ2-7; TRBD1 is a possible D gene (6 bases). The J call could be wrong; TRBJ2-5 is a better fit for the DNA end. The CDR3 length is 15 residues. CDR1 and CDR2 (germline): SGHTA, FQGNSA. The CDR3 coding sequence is TGTGCCAGCAGCCCAGGGCCCAGGGGAAAAGAGACCCAGTACTTC. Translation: CASSPGPRGKETQYF.

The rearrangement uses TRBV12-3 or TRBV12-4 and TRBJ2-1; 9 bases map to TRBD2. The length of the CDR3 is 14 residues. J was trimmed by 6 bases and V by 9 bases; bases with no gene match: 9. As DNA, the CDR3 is TGTGCCAGACTCAGCGGGAGGATGAGCAATGAGCAGTTCTTC. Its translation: CARLSGRMSNEQFF.

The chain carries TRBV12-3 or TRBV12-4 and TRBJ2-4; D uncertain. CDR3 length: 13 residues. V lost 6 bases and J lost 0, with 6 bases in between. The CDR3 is CASRDLAKNIQYF. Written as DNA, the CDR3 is TGTGCCAGCAGAGATCTAGCCAAAAACATTCAGTACTTC.

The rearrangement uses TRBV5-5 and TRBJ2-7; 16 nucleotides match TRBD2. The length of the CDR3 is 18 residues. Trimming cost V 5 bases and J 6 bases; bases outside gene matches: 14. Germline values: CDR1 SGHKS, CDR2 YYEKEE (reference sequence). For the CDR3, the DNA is TGTGCCAGCAGACCGAGACAGGGGACTAGCGGGAGGGTCGTCGAGCAGTACTTC. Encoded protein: CASRPRQGTSGRVVEQYF. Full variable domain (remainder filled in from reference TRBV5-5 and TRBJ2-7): DAGVTQSPTHLIKTRGQQVTLRCSPISGHKSVSWYQQVLGQGPQFIFQYYEKEERGRGNFPDRFSARQFPNYSSELNVNALLLGDSALYLCASRPRQGTSGRVVEQYFGPGTRLTVT.

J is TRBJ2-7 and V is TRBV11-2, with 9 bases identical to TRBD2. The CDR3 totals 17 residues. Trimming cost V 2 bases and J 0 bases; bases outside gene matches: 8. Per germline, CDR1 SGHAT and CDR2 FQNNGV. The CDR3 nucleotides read TGTGCCAGCAGCTTACTGGCTAGCGGGGTAAGCTCCTACGAGCAGTACTTC. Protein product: CASSLLASGVSSYEQYF. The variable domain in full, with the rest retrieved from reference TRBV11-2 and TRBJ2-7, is EAGVAQSPRYKIIEKRQSVAFWCNPISGHATLYWYQQILGQGPKLLIQFQNNGVVDDSQLPKDRFSAERLKGVDSTLKIQPAKLEDSAVYLCASSLLASGVSSYEQYFGPGTRLTVT.

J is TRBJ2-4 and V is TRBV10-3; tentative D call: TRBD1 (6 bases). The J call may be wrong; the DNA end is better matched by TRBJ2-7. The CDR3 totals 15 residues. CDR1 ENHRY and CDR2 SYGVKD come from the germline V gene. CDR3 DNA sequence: TGTGCCATCAGTGAGAGGGGGAATTTCTCCTACGAGCAGTACTTC. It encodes CAISERGNFSYEQYF.

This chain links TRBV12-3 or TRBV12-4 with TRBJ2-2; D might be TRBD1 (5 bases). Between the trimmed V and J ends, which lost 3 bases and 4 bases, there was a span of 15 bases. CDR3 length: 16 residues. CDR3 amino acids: CASSFMAGSPTGELFF. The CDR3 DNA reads TGTGCCAGCAGTTTTATGGCAGGGTCGCCCACCGGGGAGCTGTTTTTT.

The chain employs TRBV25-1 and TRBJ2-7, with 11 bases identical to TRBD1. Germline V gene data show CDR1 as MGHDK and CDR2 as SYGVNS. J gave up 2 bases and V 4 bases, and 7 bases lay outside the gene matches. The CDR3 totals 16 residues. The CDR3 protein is CASSAYGTGGPYEQYF. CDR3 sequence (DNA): TGTGCCAGCAGTGCGTATGGGACAGGGGGTCCCTACGAGCAGTACTTC.

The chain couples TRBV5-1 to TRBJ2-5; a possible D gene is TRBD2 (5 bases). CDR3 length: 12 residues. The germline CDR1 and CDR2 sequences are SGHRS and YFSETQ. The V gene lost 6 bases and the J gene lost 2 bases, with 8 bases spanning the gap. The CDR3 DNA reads TGCGCCAGCAACCGGGATCAAGAGACCCAGTACTTC. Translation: CASNRDQETQYF.

The CDR3 region has the DNA TGCAGCGTTGTTCGAGGATCTATATCCTACGAGCAGTACTTC. This sequence encodes CSVVRGSISYEQYF. The J gene is TRBJ2-7, the V gene TRBV29-1; no clear D gene. Deletions cut 4 bases from V and 1 base from J, with 14 bases between. The germline CDR1 and CDR2 sequences are SQVTM and ANQGSEA. The CDR3 contains 14 residues.